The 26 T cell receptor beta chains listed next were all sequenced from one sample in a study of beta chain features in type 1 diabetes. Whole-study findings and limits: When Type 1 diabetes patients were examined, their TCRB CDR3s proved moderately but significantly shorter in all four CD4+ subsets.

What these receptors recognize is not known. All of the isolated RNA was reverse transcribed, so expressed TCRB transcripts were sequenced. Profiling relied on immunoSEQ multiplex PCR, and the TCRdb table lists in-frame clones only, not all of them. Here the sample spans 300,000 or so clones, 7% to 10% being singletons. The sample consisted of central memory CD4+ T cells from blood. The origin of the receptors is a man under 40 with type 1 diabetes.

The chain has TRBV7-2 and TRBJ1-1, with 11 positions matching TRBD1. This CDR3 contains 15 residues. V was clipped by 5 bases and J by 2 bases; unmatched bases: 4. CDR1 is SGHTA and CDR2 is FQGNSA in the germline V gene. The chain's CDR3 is CASSPDRGRNTEAFF. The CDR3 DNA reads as TGTGCCAGCAGCCCGGACAGGGGGCGAAACACTGAAGCTTTCTTT.

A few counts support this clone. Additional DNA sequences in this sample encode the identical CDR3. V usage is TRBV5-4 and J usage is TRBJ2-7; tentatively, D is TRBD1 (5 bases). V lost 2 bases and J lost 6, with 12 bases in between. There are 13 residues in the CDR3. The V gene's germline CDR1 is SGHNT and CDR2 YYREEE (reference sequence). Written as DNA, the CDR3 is TGTGCCAGCAGCTTTCCTCAGGGTCCCGAGCAGTACTTC. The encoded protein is CASSFPQGPEQYF.

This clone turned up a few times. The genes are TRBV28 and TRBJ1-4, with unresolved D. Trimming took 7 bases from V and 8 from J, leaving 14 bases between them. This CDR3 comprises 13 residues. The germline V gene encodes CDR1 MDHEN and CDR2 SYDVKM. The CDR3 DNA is TGTGCCAGCACGCAGCAGACGGAGGAAAAACTGTTTTTT. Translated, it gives CASTQQTEEKLFF.

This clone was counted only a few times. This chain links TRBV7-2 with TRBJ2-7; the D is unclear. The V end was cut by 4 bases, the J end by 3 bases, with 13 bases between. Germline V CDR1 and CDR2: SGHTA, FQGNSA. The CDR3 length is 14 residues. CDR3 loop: CASSSFTLGYEQYF. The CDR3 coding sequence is TGTGCCAGCAGCTCTTTCACTCTGGGCTACGAGCAGTACTTC.

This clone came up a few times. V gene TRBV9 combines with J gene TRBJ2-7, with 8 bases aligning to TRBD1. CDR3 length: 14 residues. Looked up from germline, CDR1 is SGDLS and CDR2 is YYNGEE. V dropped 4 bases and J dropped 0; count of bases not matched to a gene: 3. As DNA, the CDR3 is TGTGCCAGCAGCCCACAGGGGGACTCCTACGAGCAGTACTTC. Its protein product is CASSPQGDSYEQYF.

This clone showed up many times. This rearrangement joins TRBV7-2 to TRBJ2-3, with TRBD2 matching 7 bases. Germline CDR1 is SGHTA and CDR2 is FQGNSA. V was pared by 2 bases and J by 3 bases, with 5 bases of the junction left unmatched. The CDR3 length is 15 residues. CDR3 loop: CASSLWLRGTDTQYF. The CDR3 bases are TGTGCCAGCAGCTTATGGTTGCGGGGGACAGATACGCAGTATTTT.

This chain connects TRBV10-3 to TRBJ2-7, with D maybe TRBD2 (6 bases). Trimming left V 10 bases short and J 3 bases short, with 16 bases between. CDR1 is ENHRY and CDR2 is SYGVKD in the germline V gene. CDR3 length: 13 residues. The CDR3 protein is CATDGGNNYEQYF. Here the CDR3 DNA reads TGTGCCACCGATGGGGGGAATAACTACGAGCAGTACTTC.

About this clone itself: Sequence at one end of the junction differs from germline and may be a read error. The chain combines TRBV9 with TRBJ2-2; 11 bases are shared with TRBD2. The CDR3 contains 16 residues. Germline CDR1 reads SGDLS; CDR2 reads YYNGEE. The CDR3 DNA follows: TGTGCCAGCAGCGTAGGACTAGCGGGAAACACCGGGAAGCTGTTTTTT. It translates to CASSVGLAGNTGKLFF.

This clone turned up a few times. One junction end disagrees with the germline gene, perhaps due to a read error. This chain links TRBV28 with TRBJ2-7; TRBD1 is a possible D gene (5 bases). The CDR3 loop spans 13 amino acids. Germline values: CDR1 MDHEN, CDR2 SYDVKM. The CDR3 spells CASKWGTSSEQYF. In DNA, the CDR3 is TGTGCCAGCAAATGGGGCACTTCCTCCGAGCAGTACTTC.

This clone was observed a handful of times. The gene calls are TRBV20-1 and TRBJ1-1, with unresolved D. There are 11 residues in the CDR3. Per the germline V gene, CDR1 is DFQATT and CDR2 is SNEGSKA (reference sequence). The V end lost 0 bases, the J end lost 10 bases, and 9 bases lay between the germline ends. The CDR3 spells CSARDVQRAFF. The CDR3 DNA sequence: TGCAGTGCTAGAGATGTTCAGAGAGCTTTCTTT.

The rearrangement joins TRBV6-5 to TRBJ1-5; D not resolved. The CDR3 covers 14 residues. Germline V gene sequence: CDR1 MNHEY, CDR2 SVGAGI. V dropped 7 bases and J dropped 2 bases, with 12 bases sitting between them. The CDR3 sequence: CASTSKLGNQPQHF. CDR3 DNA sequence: TGTGCCAGCACCTCCAAGTTGGGCAATCAGCCCCAGCATTTT.

The CDR3 loop is CASSLGRRGQETQYF. The CDR3 DNA reads TGCGCCAGCAGCTTGGGAAGGCGGGGGCAAGAGACCCAGTACTTC. The rearrangement links TRBV5-1 to TRBJ2-5; 7 positions agree with TRBD2. Germline V gene data show CDR1 as SGHRS and CDR2 as YFSETQ. The CDR3 consists of 15 residues. With V trimmed by 0 bases and J by 2 bases, 4 bases remained unmatched.

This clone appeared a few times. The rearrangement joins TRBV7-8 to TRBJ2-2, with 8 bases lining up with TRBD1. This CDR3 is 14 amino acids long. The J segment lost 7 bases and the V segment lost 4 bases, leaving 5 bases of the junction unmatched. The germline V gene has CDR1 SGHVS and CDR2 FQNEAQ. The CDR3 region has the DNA TGTGCCAGCAGCTCGGGACAGGAGAACGGGGAGCTGTTTTTT. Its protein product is CASSSGQENGELFF. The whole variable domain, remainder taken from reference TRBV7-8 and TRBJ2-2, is GAGVSQSPRYKVAKRGQDVALRCDPISGHVSLFWYQQALGQGPEFLTYFQNEAQLDKSGLPSDRFFAERPEGSVSTLKIQRTQQEDSAVYLCASSSGQENGELFFGEGSRLTVL.

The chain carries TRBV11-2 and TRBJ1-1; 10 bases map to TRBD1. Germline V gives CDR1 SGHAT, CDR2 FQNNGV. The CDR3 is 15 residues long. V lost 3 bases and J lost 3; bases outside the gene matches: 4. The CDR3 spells CASSLTGGGYTEAFF. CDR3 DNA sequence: TGTGCCAGCAGCTTGACAGGGGGCGGGTACACTGAAGCTTTCTTT.

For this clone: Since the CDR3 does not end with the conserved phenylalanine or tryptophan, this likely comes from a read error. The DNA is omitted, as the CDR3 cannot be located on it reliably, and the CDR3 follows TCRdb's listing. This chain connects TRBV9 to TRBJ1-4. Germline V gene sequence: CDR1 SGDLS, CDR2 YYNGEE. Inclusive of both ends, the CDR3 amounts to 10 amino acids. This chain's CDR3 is CASSVVVTAS.

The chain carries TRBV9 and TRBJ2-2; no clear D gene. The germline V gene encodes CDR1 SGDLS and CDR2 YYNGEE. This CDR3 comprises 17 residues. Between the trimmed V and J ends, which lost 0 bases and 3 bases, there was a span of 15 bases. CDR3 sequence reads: CASSVANSFGDTGELFF. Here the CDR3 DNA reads TGTGCCAGCAGCGTAGCTAACAGCTTTGGGGACACCGGGGAGCTGTTTTTT.

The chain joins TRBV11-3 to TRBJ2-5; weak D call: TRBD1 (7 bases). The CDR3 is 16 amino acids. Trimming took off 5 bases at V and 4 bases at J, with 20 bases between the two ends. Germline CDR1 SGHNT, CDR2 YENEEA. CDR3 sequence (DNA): TGTGCCAGCAGCACTCAGGGGGGTGGGCACGGAGAGACCCAGTACTTC. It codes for CASSTQGGGHGETQYF.

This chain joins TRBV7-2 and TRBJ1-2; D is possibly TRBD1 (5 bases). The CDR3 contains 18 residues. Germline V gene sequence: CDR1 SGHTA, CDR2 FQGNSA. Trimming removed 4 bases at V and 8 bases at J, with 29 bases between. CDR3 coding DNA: TGTGCCAGCAGCTCCCCGCGCGAGGGGCGCACGGGGATTGGGGGCTACACCTTC. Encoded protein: CASSSPREGRTGIGGYTF.

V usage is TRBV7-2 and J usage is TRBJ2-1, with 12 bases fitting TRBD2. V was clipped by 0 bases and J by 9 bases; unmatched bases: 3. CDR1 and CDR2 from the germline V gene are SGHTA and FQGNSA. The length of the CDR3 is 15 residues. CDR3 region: CASSLATSGGSEQFF. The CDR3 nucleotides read TGTGCCAGCAGCTTAGCGACTAGCGGGGGAAGTGAGCAGTTCTTC.

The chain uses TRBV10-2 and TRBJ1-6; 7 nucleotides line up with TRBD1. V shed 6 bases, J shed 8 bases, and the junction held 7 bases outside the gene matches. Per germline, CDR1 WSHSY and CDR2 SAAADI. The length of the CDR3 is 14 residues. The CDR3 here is CASSTGTVDSPLHF. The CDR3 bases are TGCGCCAGCAGCACCGGGACAGTGGATTCACCCCTCCACTTT.

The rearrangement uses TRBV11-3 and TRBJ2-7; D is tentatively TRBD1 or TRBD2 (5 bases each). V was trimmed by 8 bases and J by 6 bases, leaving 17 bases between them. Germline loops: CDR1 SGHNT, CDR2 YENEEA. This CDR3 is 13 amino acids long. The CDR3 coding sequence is TGTGCCAGCGGCCTGGTTTTTGGGGGCGAGCAGTACTTC. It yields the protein CASGLVFGGEQYF.

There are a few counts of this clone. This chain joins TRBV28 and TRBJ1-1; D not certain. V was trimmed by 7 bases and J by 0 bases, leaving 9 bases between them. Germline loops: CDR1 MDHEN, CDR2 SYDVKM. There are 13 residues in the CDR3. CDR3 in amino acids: CASKTGMNTEAFF. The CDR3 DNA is TGTGCCAGCAAAACGGGGATGAACACTGAAGCTTTCTTT. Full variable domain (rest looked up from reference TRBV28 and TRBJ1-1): DVKVTQSSRYLVKRTGEKVFLECVQDMDHENMFWYRQDPGLGLRLIYFSYDVKMKEKGDIPEGYSVSREKKERFSLILESASTNQTSMYLCASKTGMNTEAFFGQGTRLTVV.

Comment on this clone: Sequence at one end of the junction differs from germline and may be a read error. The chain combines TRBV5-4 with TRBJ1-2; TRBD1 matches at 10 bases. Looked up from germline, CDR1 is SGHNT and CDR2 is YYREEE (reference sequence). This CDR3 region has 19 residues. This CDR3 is CASSQRQRTPGQGKPGYTF. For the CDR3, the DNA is TGCGCCAGCAGCCAGAGACAGCGAACACCGGGACAGGGGAAACCTGGCTACACCTTC.

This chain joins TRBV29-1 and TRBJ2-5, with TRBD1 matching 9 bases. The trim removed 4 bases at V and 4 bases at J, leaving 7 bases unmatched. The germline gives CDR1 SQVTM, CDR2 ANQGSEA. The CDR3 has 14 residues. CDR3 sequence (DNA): TGCAGCGTTGTGGTCCACAGGGGGCCAGAGACCCAGTACTTC. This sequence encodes CSVVVHRGPETQYF.

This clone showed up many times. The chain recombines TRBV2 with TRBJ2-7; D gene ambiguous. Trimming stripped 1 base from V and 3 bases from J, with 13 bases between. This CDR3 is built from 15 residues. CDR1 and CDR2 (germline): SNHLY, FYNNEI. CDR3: CASSEVAFSSYEQYF. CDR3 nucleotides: TGTGCCAGCAGTGAAGTAGCCTTTTCTAGCTACGAGCAGTACTTC.

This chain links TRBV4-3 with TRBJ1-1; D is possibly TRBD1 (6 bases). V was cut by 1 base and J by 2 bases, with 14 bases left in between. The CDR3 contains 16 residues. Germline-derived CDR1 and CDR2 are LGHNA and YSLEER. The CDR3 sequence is CASSQVLGTPNTEAFF. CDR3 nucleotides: TGCGCCAGCAGCCAAGTTTTAGGGACACCAAACACTGAAGCTTTCTTT.